The clone carrying this TCR beta chain has a count of ten or more. Its specificity is not known. The data originate from a study of identical twins. In TCRdb, the 5' RACE reads were re-called with MiXCR into one record per CDR3 protein. The data hold about 690,000 distinct CDR3 sequences, with around 5.7% observed a single time. Healthy Caucasian donors formed the entire cohort. Study findings and constraints: Carriage of fewer insertions was seen in abundant cord blood beta clonotypes, whereas memory repertoires showed none. Zero-insertion analyses were open to partial confounding by invariant MAIT and iNKT cells. Excess sharing by twins proved weaker in beta out-of-frame sequences.

The source is a man aged 18 to 30 in good health. The specimen was naive T cells sorted from blood.

The CDR3 bases are TGCAGCGTTGTTATTGTGTCAGCTTCCTACGAGCAGTACTTC. Protein product: CSVVIVSASYEQYF. The chain uses TRBV29-1 and TRBJ2-7; D is unresolved. The germline CDR1 and CDR2 sequences are SQVTM and ANQGSEA. CDR3 length equals 14 residues. Trimming cost V 4 bases and J 1 base, with 14 bases left between them.